The rows below give T cell receptor beta chains drawn from one sample of a study of T-cell reconstitution after alpha-beta-depleted transplantation in children. TCRdb reanalysed the PCR reads using MiXCR and keeps one entry per CDR3 protein. This sample has 800,000 to 1,000,000 distinct CDR3 sequences, with about 29% found just once. The source was PBMCs, mostly from graft donor cells, collected 360 days after TCRalphabeta/CD19-depleted stem cell transplant. These receptors were taken from a boy under two years old who had a stem cell transplant for SCID, so the T cells may come from the graft donor. The CDR3 runs from the conserved cysteine through the conserved F or W. The order of the fields is clone size, V gene, J gene, D gene, CDR3 DNA, CDR3 protein. The D gene is left open where the match is weak. Not all rows give a size; the values are once, few, many and, for expanded clones, a class.

once	TRBV4-2	TRBJ1-4	NA	TGTGCCAGCAGCCAAGTTGAGAAAGGGGGAGAAAAACTGTTTTTT	CASSQVEKGGEKLFF
NA	TRBV20-1	TRBJ2-5	NA	TGCAGTGCGGAGGAGGGTTTAGGGGGAGAGACCCAGTACTTC	CSAEEGLGGETQYF
NA	TRBV28	TRBJ1-6	TRBD1	TGTGCCAGCAGTTTTAACAGGGGGCCCCTCCACTTT	CASSFNRGPLHF
few	TRBV5-1	TRBJ2-1	TRBD1	TGCGCCAGCCGACAGGGGATCAATGAGCAGTTCTTC	CASRQGINEQFF
NA	TRBV4-2	TRBJ2-1	NA	TGTGCCAGCAGCCAAACGGGGGCTCGGTCCTACAATGAGCAGTTCTTC	CASSQTGARSYNEQFF
NA	TRBV4-2	TRBJ1-1	TRBD1	TGTGCCAGCAGTCACATAGGGACAGTGAACACTGAAGCTTTCTTT	CASSHIGTVNTEAFF
NA	TRBV20-1	TRBJ1-5	NA	TGCAGTGCTAGAGAGGGGACCTTCTTCAATCAGCCCCAGCATTTT	CSAREGTFFNQPQHF
few	TRBV12-3/TRBV12-4	TRBJ1-1	NA	TGTGCCAGCAGCAAATTTTGGGGCATGAACACTGAAGCTTTCTTT	CASSKFWGMNTEAFF
many	TRBV5-1	TRBJ1-1	NA	TGCGCCAGCAGCTTGGGTGATGGGGACACTGAAGCTTTCTTT	CASSLGDGDTEAFF
NA	TRBV7-9	TRBJ2-7	NA	TGTGCCAGCAGCCCTCAGGGTCGGGACGAGCAGTACTTC	CASSPQGRDEQYF
NA	TRBV13	TRBJ2-5	NA	TGTGCCAGCAGCTTAGGCTACGGGCCAGGGGAGACCCAGTACTTC	CASSLGYGPGETQYF
NA	TRBV5-1	TRBJ1-2	NA	TGCGCCAGCAGCCCGGGGACGGGGGAGGGCTTTGGAGGCTACACCTTC	CASSPGTGEGFGGYTF
NA	TRBV5-1	TRBJ2-3	TRBD1	TGCGCCAGCAGCCAACGGCCGACAGGGGGGGGCACAGATACGCAGTATTTT	CASSQRPTGGGTDTQYF
few	TRBV12-3/TRBV12-4	TRBJ2-7	TRBD1	TGTGCCAGCAGACAACAGGGGGCGGAATACGAGCAGTACTTC	CASRQQGAEYEQYF
NA	TRBV12-5	TRBJ2-2	NA	TGTGCTAGTCAGGCGGTGAACACCGGGGAGCTGTTTTTT	CASQAVNTGELFF
NA	TRBV5-1	TRBJ2-1	TRBD1	TGCGCCAGCAGCCCCGCCCCGGGACAGGGGGCTCACAATGAGCAGTTCTTC	CASSPAPGQGAHNEQFF
NA	TRBV6-2/TRBV6-3	TRBJ1-1	NA	TGTGCCAGCAGTTACTCCTTAGAAGCTTTCTTT	CASSYSLEAFF
few	TRBV6-2/TRBV6-3	TRBJ2-1	NA	TGTGCCAGCAGTACGCCGGGGGGCCACCCCTACAATGAGCAGTTCTTC	CASSTPGGHPYNEQFF
few	TRBV12-3/TRBV12-4	TRBJ1-5	NA	TGTGCCAGCAGTTTGAGCAGGGCTAATCAGCCCCAGCATTTT	CASSLSRANQPQHF
NA	TRBV7-9	TRBJ2-1	NA	TGTGCCAGCAGCTTACCCACTGTGGGGAGCTCCTACAATGAGCAGTTCTTC	CASSLPTVGSSYNEQFF
NA	TRBV12-3/TRBV12-4	TRBJ1-1	TRBD1	TGTGCCAGCAGTCGGGACAGGGCCTCTGACCCTGAAGCTTTCTTT	CASSRDRASDPEAFF
many	TRBV12-3/TRBV12-4	TRBJ1-5	NA	TGTGCCAGCAGTTTAGACAGGGATCAGCCCCAGCATTTT	CASSLDRDQPQHF
few	TRBV5-1	TRBJ2-1	NA	TGCGCCAGCAGCTCGGACAGCGTAAAGGAGCAGTTCTTC	CASSSDSVKEQFF
NA	TRBV9	TRBJ1-2	NA	TGTGCCAGCAGCGATGGGACCGCTCCTTATGGCTACACCTTC	CASSDGTAPYGYTF
NA	TRBV5-1	TRBJ2-7	NA	TGCGCCAGCAGCTTGGGTAGCGGCGAAGTCCCCTACGAGCAGTACTTC	CASSLGSGEVPYEQYF
NA	TRBV4-2	TRBJ2-7	TRBD2	TGTGCCAGCAGCCAAGTAGGACGGGGGGTCCACGAGCAGTACTTC	CASSQVGRGVHEQYF
few	TRBV11-2	TRBJ2-7	NA	TGTGCCAGCAGCTTAGATTCCGGCGTCACCTACGAGCAGTACTTC	CASSLDSGVTYEQYF
few	TRBV20-1	TRBJ2-3	NA	TGCAGTGCTAGAGATCTTAAGGACGACTGGGGGGATACGCAGTATTTT	CSARDLKDDWGDTQYF
few	TRBV3-1	TRBJ2-5	NA	TGTGCCTCTAAGCCGACTAAACAAGAGACCCAGTACTTC	CASKPTKQETQYF
many	TRBV12-3/TRBV12-4	TRBJ2-7	NA	TGTGCCAGCAGTCCGAGAGACGGGTACGAGCAGTACTTC	CASSPRDGYEQYF
NA	TRBV29-1	TRBJ2-5	NA	TGCAGCGTTGAGTCTTGGGAGACCCAGTACTTC	CSVESWETQYF
few	TRBV6-5	TRBJ2-1	TRBD1	TGTGCCAGCAGTTACAGGGGACAGGGGTACAATGAGCAGTTCTTC	CASSYRGQGYNEQFF
NA	TRBV6-1	TRBJ2-7	NA	TGTGCCAGCAGTGAATACTTCTTAACAGGGCCATTCTACGAGCAGTACTTC	CASSEYFLTGPFYEQYF
NA	TRBV7-9	TRBJ2-7	NA	TGTGCCAGCAGCTTAAAAGCCTACGAGCAGTACTTC	CASSLKAYEQYF
NA	TRBV12-3/TRBV12-4	TRBJ2-7	NA	TGTGCCAGCAGTAGACCCCCGAACTACGAGCAGTACTTC	CASSRPPNYEQYF
NA	TRBV4-1	TRBJ1-1	NA	TGCGCCAGCAGCCAAGGGTGGGGCGCGAAGAACACTGAAGCTTTCTTT	CASSQGWGAKNTEAFF
few	TRBV4-3	TRBJ2-7	TRBD2	TGCGCCAGCAGCCTACTTCTAGCGGGGGCCTACGAGCAGTACTTC	CASSLLLAGAYEQYF
NA	TRBV9	TRBJ2-2	TRBD2	TGTGCCAGCAGCGGGGAGGGCACCGGGGAGCTGTTTTTT	CASSGEGTGELFF
NA	TRBV7-2	TRBJ2-7	NA	TGTGCCAGCAGCTCTTCAGGGGGGGAACACGAGCAGTACTTC	CASSSSGGEHEQYF
few	TRBV20-1	TRBJ2-1	NA	TGCAGTGCTAGAGATGTGAAGCGGGTCTTGTCCTCCTACAATGAGCAGTTCTTC	CSARDVKRVLSSYNEQFF
few	TRBV6-5	TRBJ2-5	NA	TGTGCCAGCAGTTACGGGGCTAAAGAGACCCAGTACTTC	CASSYGAKETQYF
NA	TRBV20-1	TRBJ1-1	NA	TGCAGTGCTAGAGAGACAGGTCTTATCCCTTTCTTT	CSARETGLIPFF
NA	TRBV12-3/TRBV12-4	TRBJ2-2	NA	TGTGCCAGCAGTTTAGCCGTAGACAGCACCGGGGAGCTGTTTTTT	CASSLAVDSTGELFF
NA	TRBV27	TRBJ2-7	TRBD2	TGTGCCAGCAGTCCCGGACTAGCTGGGGTGCAGTACTTC	CASSPGLAGVQYF
NA	TRBV29-1	TRBJ2-1	NA	TGCAGCGTTCCACTGGACTTCGCCGGAGAGCAGTTCTTC	CSVPLDFAGEQFF
NA	TRBV29-1	TRBJ1-1	NA	TGCAGCGCTTACCGTTCGGGTGAAGCTTTCTTT	CSAYRSGEAFF
few	TRBV5-6	TRBJ2-7	NA	TGTGCCAGCAGCCCCCCCGACAGGGAGGACTACGAGCAGTACTTC	CASSPPDREDYEQYF
NA	TRBV12-3/TRBV12-4	TRBJ2-1	TRBD2	TGTGCCAGCAGTTTTGGTTTCGGTCGGCGGGGGGGCCGTGAGTCCTACAATGAGCAGTTCTTC	CASSFGFGRRGGRESYNEQFF